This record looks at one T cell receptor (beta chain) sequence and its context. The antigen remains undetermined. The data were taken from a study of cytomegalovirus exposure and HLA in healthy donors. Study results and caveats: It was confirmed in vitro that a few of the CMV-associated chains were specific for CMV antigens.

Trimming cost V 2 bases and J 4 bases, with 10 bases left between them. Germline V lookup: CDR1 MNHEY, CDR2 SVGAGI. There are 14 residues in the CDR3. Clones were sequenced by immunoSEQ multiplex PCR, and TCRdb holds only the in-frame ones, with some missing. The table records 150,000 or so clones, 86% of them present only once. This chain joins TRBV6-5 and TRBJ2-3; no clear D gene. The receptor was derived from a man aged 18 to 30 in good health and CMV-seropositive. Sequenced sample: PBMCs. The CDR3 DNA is TGTGCCAGCAGTTACGGCTTGGTCGCAGATACGCAGTATTTT. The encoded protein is CASSYGLVADTQYF.